The 26 T cell receptor beta chains below all came from one sample that was sequenced in a study of beta chain features in type 1 diabetes. Every isolated RNA sample was fully reverse transcribed, so sequencing captured expressed TCRB transcripts. Assay: immunoSEQ multiplex PCR; the TCRdb copy retains only in-frame clones and omits some. The repertoire includes about 160,000 clones, under 9.5% of them detected once, and roughly 0.46% sits in the top ten. No antigen is known for these receptors. Regarding the study as a whole: TCRB CDR3s from Type 1 diabetes patients were moderately but significantly shorter in all four CD4+ subsets.

Sample: central memory CD4+ T cells from blood. Receptors originate from a man aged 18 to 35 with type 1 diabetes.

This clone was detected a few times. The rearrangement joins TRBV7-9 to TRBJ2-7; TRBD1 matches 10 bases. Trimming cost V 6 bases and J 0 bases; bases outside gene matches: 5. The CDR3 contains 15 residues. Germline-derived CDR1 and CDR2 are SEHNR and FQNEAQ (reference sequence). The CDR3 is CASSRTGGTSYEQYF. CDR3 nucleotide sequence: TGTGCCAGCAGTCGGACAGGGGGTACCTCCTACGAGCAGTACTTC.

This clone was seen more than once but under ten times. The chain links TRBV30 to TRBJ2-3; the D is unclear. The CDR3 is 13 residues long. Germline CDR1 reads GTSNPN; CDR2 reads SVGIG (reference sequence). Trimming stripped 4 bases from V and 7 bases from J, with 15 bases between. The CDR3 here is CAWTLSTAYTQYF. CDR3 coding DNA: TGTGCCTGGACCCTTTCTACCGCTTATACGCAGTATTTT.

The chain recombines TRBV5-1 with TRBJ2-3, with 11 nucleotides matching TRBD2. The CDR3 covers 17 residues. The V and J ends lost 4 bases and 3 bases, in that order; junction bases with no gene match: 10. Germline-derived CDR1 and CDR2 are SGHRS and YFSETQ. In DNA form, the CDR3 reads TGCGCCAGCAGCCGGGCCCTAGCGGGGGGACTAACAGATACGCAGTATTTT. It specifies CASSRALAGGLTDTQYF.

The sample holds a few counts of this clone. V usage is TRBV25-1 and J usage is TRBJ2-7; tentatively, D is TRBD1 (5 bases). V was shortened by 2 bases and J by 2 bases, with 10 bases between the two germline ends. Germline-derived CDR1 and CDR2 are MGHDK and SYGVNS. The CDR3 consists of 14 residues. The CDR3 DNA follows: TGTGCCAGCAGTGAAAGGGGCACCACCTACGAGCAGTACTTC. Its protein product is CASSERGTTYEQYF.

The V gene is TRBV30, the J gene TRBJ1-4; unclear D gene. The CDR3 spans 15 residues. Trimming removed 4 bases at V and 3 bases at J, with 15 bases between. Germline CDR1 is GTSNPN and CDR2 is SVGIG (reference sequence). DNA for the CDR3: TGTGCCTGGAAAAAAACCGGTCTACCTAATGAAAAACTGTTTTTT. This codes for CAWKKTGLPNEKLFF.

Regarding this clone: Other DNA sequences in this specimen translate into the identical CDR3. The rearrangement links TRBV5-1 to TRBJ1-1; possibly TRBD1 for D (5 bases). Germline V gene data show CDR1 as SGHRS and CDR2 as YFSETQ. The CDR3 has 14 amino acids. Trimming stripped 3 bases from V and 0 bases from J, with 9 bases between. CDR3 residues: CASSSTAMNTEAFF. CDR3 DNA sequence: TGCGCCAGCAGCTCGACAGCTATGAACACTGAAGCTTTCTTT.

This clone was observed a few times. The rearrangement uses TRBV4-1 and TRBJ1-4; TRBD1 aligns across 7 bases. The V gene end was trimmed by 0 bases and the J gene end by 4 bases; junction bases not matched to a gene: 11. Germline CDR1 reads MGHRA; CDR2 reads YSYEKL. The CDR3 contains 18 residues. CDR3 in DNA: TGCGCCAGCAGCCAAGATGGAAAGGGGGCAGGAATTAATGAAAAACTGTTTTTT. Translation: CASSQDGKGAGINEKLFF.

The table lists this clone with a few counts. This chain joins TRBV2 and TRBJ1-1; tentatively, D is TRBD1 (5 bases). The germline gives CDR1 SNHLY, CDR2 FYNNEI. The CDR3 covers 14 residues. The V and J ends lost 8 bases and 2 bases respectively, with 15 bases between them. CDR3 DNA sequence: TGTGCCAGCTCCAGGGCTTTGGCTAACACTGAAGCTTTCTTT. This gives the protein CASSRALANTEAFF.

This clone was recorded a few times. The chain recombines TRBV6-5 with TRBJ1-2, with D possibly being TRBD1 (5 bases). This CDR3 has 15 residues. Trimming shortened V by 9 bases and J by 2 bases, and 19 bases separated the two germline ends. In germline, CDR1 is MNHEY, CDR2 SVGAGI. The CDR3 is CASKPRGGNNYGYTF. The CDR3 bases are TGTGCCAGTAAACCCCGGGGGGGGAACAACTATGGCTACACCTTC.

This chain joins TRBV9 and TRBJ2-5; 9 nucleotides align to TRBD2. Germline CDR1 reads SGDLS; CDR2 reads YYNGEE. The CDR3 covers 17 residues. With 0 bases clipped from V and 1 base from J, the junction kept 7 bases outside the gene matches. The CDR3: CASSVGRASGVQETQYF. The CDR3 coding sequence is TGTGCCAGCAGCGTAGGCCGGGCTAGCGGGGTCCAAGAGACCCAGTACTTC.

This clone was observed at least ten times. The rearrangement uses TRBV18 and TRBJ2-7; 7 positions agree with TRBD1. This CDR3 is built from 15 residues. The V gene's germline CDR1 is KGHSH and CDR2 LQKENI. V lost 3 bases to trimming and J lost 2 bases; unmatched junction nucleotides: 7. CDR3 sequence reads: CASSPATGSPYEQYF. The CDR3 coding sequence is TGTGCCAGCTCACCCGCGACAGGGAGCCCCTACGAGCAGTACTTC.

This sequence joins TRBV7-2 and TRBJ1-2, with D perhaps matching TRBD1 (5 bases). V was trimmed by 1 base and J by 4 bases, leaving 10 bases between them. Germline V gene lookup returns CDR1 SGHTA and CDR2 FQGNSA. This CDR3 is built from 14 residues. CDR3 sequence: CASSLGGRLYGYTF. CDR3 sequence (DNA): TGTGCCAGCAGCTTAGGGGGCAGACTCTATGGCTACACCTTC.

This sequence joins TRBV6-5 and TRBJ1-1, with a weak D call TRBD1 (6 bases). The germline V gene encodes CDR1 MNHEY and CDR2 SVGAGI. CDR3 length: 15 amino acids. Trimming removed 6 bases at V and 4 bases at J, with 18 bases between. CDR3: CASSEGGALGTEAFF. The CDR3, as DNA: TGTGCCAGCAGCGAGGGGGGGGCCCTGGGCACTGAAGCTTTCTTT.

There are a few counts of this clone. The chain links TRBV6-5 to TRBJ1-5; the match to TRBD1 covers 9 bases. The germline V gene has CDR1 MNHEY and CDR2 SVGAGI. The CDR3 consists of 14 residues. V lost 5 bases to trimming and J lost 7 bases; unmatched junction nucleotides: 6. In DNA, the CDR3 is TGTGCCAGCAGTGAGGACAGGGGAAACCAGCCCCAGCATTTT. Its translation is CASSEDRGNQPQHF.

The J gene is TRBJ1-2, the V gene TRBV6-5; TRBD1 matches 7 bases. The germline gives CDR1 MNHEY, CDR2 SVGAGI. V gave up 4 bases and J gave up 4 bases; unmatched junction bases: 6. The CDR3 extends over 14 amino acids. CDR3 residues: CASSSTGTAYGYTF. CDR3 in DNA: TGTGCCAGCAGTTCCACCGGGACAGCCTATGGCTACACCTTC.

The chain links TRBV5-1 to TRBJ2-7; D is possibly TRBD2 (5 bases). Germline CDR1 is SGHRS and CDR2 is YFSETQ. V was shortened by 2 bases and J by 6 bases, with 21 bases between the two germline ends. The CDR3 is 16 residues long. CDR3 region: CASSLHPKRERSEQYF. The CDR3 nucleotides are TGCGCCAGCAGCTTACACCCGAAGAGGGAAAGGAGCGAGCAGTACTTC.

This clone was detected a few times. The V and J genes are TRBV21-1 and TRBJ2-3; the DNA was not compared with TRBD1, the D call given in the table. TRBV21-1 is an annotated pseudogene. CDR3 length: 16 residues. CDR3 in amino acids: CASSTIRTGVPDTQYF. CDR3 sequence (DNA): TGTGCCAGCAGCACCATCAGGACAGGGGTTCCAGATACGCAGTATTTT.

A few counts support this clone. The chain has TRBV9 and TRBJ2-3; D remains ambiguous. V was cut by 4 bases and J by 1 base, with 10 bases left in between. CDR3 length: 14 residues. Germline V gives CDR1 SGDLS, CDR2 YYNGEE. DNA for the CDR3: TGTGCCAGCAGCTCCCTGGGCGGCACAGATACGCAGTATTTT. It encodes CASSSLGGTDTQYF.

This chain uses TRBV6-6 with TRBJ2-4, with TRBD1 matching over 8 bases. The V gene's germline CDR1 is MNHNY and CDR2 SVGAGI (reference sequence). Trimming took 4 bases from V and 5 from J; bases not matched to a gene: 1. The CDR3 loop spans 13 amino acids. This chain's CDR3 is CASSWGQENIQYF. In DNA form, the CDR3 reads TGTGCCAGCAGTTGGGGACAGGAAAACATTCAGTACTTC.

This clone was counted only a few times. The chain has TRBV30 and TRBJ1-5; TRBD1 is a possible D gene (5 bases). CDR3 length equals 14 residues. Per the germline V gene, CDR1 is GTSNPN and CDR2 is SVGIG (reference sequence). With 4 bases removed from V and 6 bases from J, the gap between germline ends came to 16 bases. The DNA of the CDR3 is TGTGCCTGGAACAATAGGGGAGGAAGTCAGCCCCAGCATTTT. The encoded protein is CAWNNRGGSQPQHF.

The CDR3 spells CASSQEGKGGDIQYF. In DNA form, the CDR3 reads TGCGCCAGCAGCCAAGAAGGGAAAGGGGGGGACATTCAGTACTTC. The chain employs TRBV4-1 and TRBJ2-4, with D possibly matching TRBD2 (7 bases). CDR1 is MGHRA, CDR2 YSYEKL, per germline. V lost 0 bases, J lost 8 bases, and 14 bases lay in between. The CDR3 consists of 15 residues.

V and J are TRBV9 and TRBJ1-1; no reliable D call. The ends were cut back, 4 bases at V and 4 bases at J, with 17 bases in the middle. Germline CDR1 is SGDLS and CDR2 is YYNGEE. This CDR3 has 15 amino acids. The CDR3 nucleotides read TGTGCCAGCAGCCGGAGAGGAGGGCCGAGCACTGAAGCTTTCTTT. Its protein is CASSRRGGPSTEAFF.

Concerning this clone: Other DNA sequences within the sample encode an identical CDR3. The chain combines TRBV5-4 with TRBJ1-2; D not certain. The V end was cut by 0 bases, the J end by 3 bases, with 9 bases between. The CDR3 has 14 residues. Germline V gene lookup returns CDR1 SGHNT and CDR2 YYREEE (reference sequence). The CDR3 DNA reads TGTGCCAGCAGCTTGGTTGGGCGTGACTATGGCTACACCTTC. Its protein product is CASSLVGRDYGYTF.

In this sample, this clone turned up a few times. The rearrangement uses TRBV11-2 and TRBJ1-4; unclear D gene. CDR1 is SGHAT, CDR2 FQNNGV, per germline. Trimming removed 5 bases from V and 8 bases from J, with 15 bases in between. This CDR3 is built from 14 residues. CDR3 DNA sequence: TGTGCCAGCAGCCCCTATGACTTTGGGGAAAAACTGTTTTTT. This translates into CASSPYDFGEKLFF.

By sample fraction, this clone is medium-sized. The CDR3 nucleotides are TGCAGCGTTCTATTTACGAAGGGGGTATCGACCCAGTACTTC. This translates into CSVLFTKGVSTQYF. The chain recombines TRBV29-1 with TRBJ2-5; a weak D match, TRBD1 (6 bases). CDR1 and CDR2 from the germline V gene are SQVTM and ANQGSEA. V was pared by 5 bases and J by 7 bases, with 20 bases between. This CDR3 has 14 amino acids.

This clone was counted between two and nine times. The chain has TRBV28 and TRBJ2-7; the match to TRBD1 covers 7 bases. Germline-derived CDR1 and CDR2 are MDHEN and SYDVKM. The J segment lost 3 bases and the V segment lost 5 bases, leaving 7 bases of the junction unmatched. This CDR3 region has 14 residues. The CDR3 loop is CASSTRQGYYEQYF. CDR3 in DNA: TGTGCCAGCAGTACAAGACAGGGTTACTACGAGCAGTACTTC.